This is a list of T cell receptor beta chains from one sample in a study of immune heterogeneity within non-small cell lung tumors. TCRdb used MiXCR to reprocess the multiplex PCR reads, holding one entry per CDR3 protein. The sample holds fewer than 11,000 distinct CDR3 sequences, about a quarter seen once. Sequencing input: lung tumor tissue. These receptors were obtained from a woman aged 45-59 years with non-small cell lung cancer. Each CDR3 is given with its conserved first and last residue. The D gene is left open where the match is weak. Size values are once, few and many counts, or a class for expanded clones, and some rows have none.

D gene,clone size,J gene,V gene,CDR3 length,CDR3 DNA,CDR3 protein
TRBD2,medium-sized,TRBJ2-7,TRBV20-1,15,TGCAGTGCTAGAGAGACGGGAGCGGGAGCGAGCGAGCAGTACTTC,CSARETGAGASEQYF
.,many,TRBJ1-4,TRBV19,14,TGTGCCAGTCGATCGACTCACATGGGTGAAAAACTGTTTTTT,CASRSTHMGEKLFF
TRBD2,.,TRBJ2-5,TRBV3-1,15,TGTGCCAGCAGCCCCACCTTGACTAGCGCGGAGACCCAGTACTTC,CASSPTLTSAETQYF
TRBD2,.,TRBJ2-5,TRBV30,16,TGTGCCTGGAACCCTCTTGGGCGGGAGGGCCTGGAGACCCAGTACTTC,CAWNPLGREGLETQYF
TRBD1,many,TRBJ2-2,TRBV12-3/TRBV12-4,15,TGTGCCAGCAGGCCGACAGGGGGCAACACCGGGGAGCTGTTTTTT,CASRPTGGNTGELFF
.,.,TRBJ2-5,TRBV7-2,14,TGTGCCAGCAGCTTAGCGGGGATGGGCGAGACCCAGTACTTC,CASSLAGMGETQYF
.,many,TRBJ1-6,TRBV5-1,14,TGCGCCAGCAGCTTGGCCGATCCTAATTCACCCCTCCACTTT,CASSLADPNSPLHF
.,many,TRBJ1-1,TRBV6-2/TRBV6-3,12,TGTGCCAGCAGTACGGACCCCTTTGAAGCTTTCTTT,CASSTDPFEAFF
TRBD2,.,TRBJ2-5,TRBV18,16,TGTGCCAGCTCACGGTATTCGGGAGGGCCCCAAGAGACCCAGTACTTC,CASSRYSGGPQETQYF
TRBD1,few,TRBJ1-1,TRBV6-1,14,TGTGCCAGCGCCGGACAGGGGGTGTGGACTGAAGCTTTCTTT,CASAGQGVWTEAFF
TRBD1,few,TRBJ2-4,TRBV4-1,14,TGCGCCAGCAGCCCCGGGACAGGGGAGACCATTCAGTACTTC,CASSPGTGETIQYF
.,many,TRBJ1-1,TRBV9,13,TGTGCCAGCAGCGCTATACCGAACACTGAAGCTTTCTTT,CASSAIPNTEAFF
.,many,TRBJ2-7,TRBV24-1,12,TGTGCCACCAGTGCGGGGTCCTACGAGCAGTACTTC,CATSAGSYEQYF
.,medium-sized,TRBJ1-1,TRBV28,15,TGTGCCAGCAGCCCCCCACCGAGCATGAACACTGAAGCTTTCTTT,CASSPPPSMNTEAFF
.,few,TRBJ1-5,TRBV11-1,13,TGTGCCAACAGCTTCGGGAACAATCAGCCCCAGCATTTT,CANSFGNNQPQHF
.,few,TRBJ2-3,TRBV28,16,TGTGCCAGCAGTCTGCAACTGTGGGGTAGCACAGATACGCAGTATTTT,CASSLQLWGSTDTQYF
TRBD2,many,TRBJ2-1,TRBV3-1,17,TGTGCCAGCAGCCAAGTTATTGCGGGAGAGGATGACAATGAGCAGTTCTTC,CASSQVIAGEDDNEQFF
.,.,TRBJ2-5,TRBV20-1,12,TGCAGTGCTACTGGAGCTCAAGAGACCCAGCACTTC,CSATGAQETQHF
TRBD2,many,TRBJ2-3,TRBV28,15,TGTGCCAGCACTTTTAGCGGGAGAATGGCAGATACGCAGTATTTT,CASTFSGRMADTQYF
.,.,TRBJ2-7,TRBV27,14,TGTGCCAGCAGTTTCGGCCGTGTGCCCTGCGAGCAGTACTTC,CASSFGRVPCEQYF
.,many,TRBJ1-6,TRBV10-1,12,TGCGCCAGCAGTGACCAGGATTCACCCCTCCACTTT,CASSDQDSPLHF
TRBD2,many,TRBJ2-1,TRBV13,16,TGTGCCAGCAGCTCGCTACTAGCGGGGGTCGACAATGAGCAGTTCTTC,CASSSLLAGVDNEQFF
.,many,TRBJ2-1,TRBV20-1,17,TGCAGTGCTAGGGTCGGACTCAGGGTAAGCTCCTACAATGAGCAGTTCTTC,CSARVGLRVSSYNEQFF
.,few,TRBJ2-5,TRBV29-1,13,TGCAGCGTTGAACCAACAGGGCAAGAGACCCAGTACTTC,CSVEPTGQETQYF
TRBD2,many,TRBJ2-7,TRBV11-2,17,TGTGCCAGCAGCTCCAGGGCGCTAGCGGGAGTGGGGAACGAGCAGTACTTC,CASSSRALAGVGNEQYF
TRBD2,.,TRBJ2-7,TRBV3-1,17,TGTGCCAGCAGCCCGAGCGGTTGCTTAACTAGCGGGAGGGAGCAGTACTTC,CASSPSGCLTSGREQYF
.,.,TRBJ2-3,TRBV20-1,11,TGCAGTGCTAGTTGGCCGGTTACGCAGTATTTT,CSASWPVTQYF
.,.,TRBJ2-7,TRBV19,17,TGTGCCAGTAGTATAACCGGGTCCGGGGACGGGTCCTACGAGCAGTACTTC,CASSITGSGDGSYEQYF
.,few,TRBJ1-5,TRBV18,13,TGTGCCAGCTCATCAGGGGTCGACCAGCCCCAGCATTTT,CASSSGVDQPQHF
TRBD1,.,TRBJ1-1,TRBV28,18,TGTGACAGCAGTTTCCCCGCAGGGGGCCGTACGGGGCCCACTGAAGCTTTCTTT,CDSSFPAGGRTGPTEAFF
TRBD1,.,TRBJ2-7,TRBV7-2,14,TGTGCCAGCAGCTTAGACCAGGGGGCATACGAGCAGTACTTC,CASSLDQGAYEQYF
.,.,TRBJ1-5,TRBV20-1,14,TGCAGTGCTAGTGATCCACGGAGCAATCAGCCCCAGCATTTT,CSASDPRSNQPQHF
.,few,TRBJ2-7,TRBV10-2,14,TGCGCCAGCAGTGAGGCCCTGACAGTTTACGAGCAGTACTTC,CASSEALTVYEQYF
.,.,TRBJ2-7,TRBV12-3/TRBV12-4,13,TGTGCCAGCAGTTTAGGACAGCTATCCGAGCAGTACTTC,CASSLGQLSEQYF
.,many,TRBJ2-1,TRBV11-2,13,TGTGCCAGCAGCTTAGACAGGGGAGGGGTGCAGTTCTTC,CASSLDRGGVQFF
.,many,TRBJ1-1,TRBV19,12,TGTGCCAGTGGGGGATCGGGAACTGAAGCTTTCTTT,CASGGSGTEAFF
TRBD1,.,TRBJ2-5,TRBV20-1,16,TGCAGTGCTAGAGGAAGACAGGGGTCCCCCCAAGAGACCCAGTACTTC,CSARGRQGSPQETQYF
.,.,TRBJ1-5,TRBV28,20,TGTGCCAGCAGTTTAGATAGGTGGGGAGGGACGCCAAATAGCAATCAGCCCCAGCATTTT,CASSLDRWGGTPNSNQPQHF
.,many,TRBJ2-2,TRBV2,15,TGTGCCAGCAAGGGGGGTAATGCGAACACCGGGGAGCTGTTTTTT,CASKGGNANTGELFF
.,many,TRBJ2-5,TRBV20-1,13,TGCAGTGCTAGGTGGAGGGGGAGGGAGACCCAGTACTTC,CSARWRGRETQYF